The clone carrying this TCR beta chain was seen just once. The antigen is not known. CD4+CD25+CD127- Tregs, CD4+CD25- non-Tregs, CD4 and CD8 cells were sorted. The data derive from a study of Tregs in tolerant kidney transplant recipients. Study-wide findings and caveats: No direct test of biological reproducibility was done here. Few patients were studied, so findings need validation in larger groups. The most relevant donor-specific Treg TCRbeta repertoire apparently came from expansion with activated donor B cells.

The method was immunoSEQ multiplex PCR; TCRdb's version includes in-frame clones alone and lacks a portion of them. The table includes tens of thousands of clones, 84% detected once. Trimming removed 7 bases from V and 13 bases from J, with 11 bases in between. This CDR3 region has 10 residues. CDR1 and CDR2 from the germline V gene are DFQATT and SNEGSKA (reference sequence). This TCR derives from a human donor in good health. The chain is built from TRBV20-1 and TRBJ1-6; possible D gene TRBD1, 6 bases. Sequenced: CD4+ T cells from blood. In DNA form, the CDR3 reads TGCAGTGTCGGAAGGGGGCCCCTCCACTTT. It translates to CSVGRGPLHF.